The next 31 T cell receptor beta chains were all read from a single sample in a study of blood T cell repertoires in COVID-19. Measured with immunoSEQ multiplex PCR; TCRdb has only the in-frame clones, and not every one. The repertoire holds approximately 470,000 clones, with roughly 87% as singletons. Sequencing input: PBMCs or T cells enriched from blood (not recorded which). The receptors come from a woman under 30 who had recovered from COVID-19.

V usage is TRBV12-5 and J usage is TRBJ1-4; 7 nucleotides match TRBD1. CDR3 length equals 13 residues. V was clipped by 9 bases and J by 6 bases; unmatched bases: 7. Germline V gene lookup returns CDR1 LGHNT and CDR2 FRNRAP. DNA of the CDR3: TGTGCTAGGAACGGGACAGAAGATGAAAAACTGTTTTTT. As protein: CARNGTEDEKLFF. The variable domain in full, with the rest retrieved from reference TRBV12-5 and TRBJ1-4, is DARVTQTPRHKVTEMGQEVTMRCQPILGHNTVFWYRQTMMQGLELLAYFRNRAPLDDSGMPKDRFSAEMPDATLATLKIQPSEPRDSAVYFCARNGTEDEKLFFGSGTQLSVL.

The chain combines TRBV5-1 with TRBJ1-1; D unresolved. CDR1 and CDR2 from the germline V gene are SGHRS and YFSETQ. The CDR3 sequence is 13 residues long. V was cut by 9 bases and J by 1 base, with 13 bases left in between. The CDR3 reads CATRASGNTEAFF. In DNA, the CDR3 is TGCGCCACCAGAGCCTCAGGGAACACTGAAGCTTTCTTT.

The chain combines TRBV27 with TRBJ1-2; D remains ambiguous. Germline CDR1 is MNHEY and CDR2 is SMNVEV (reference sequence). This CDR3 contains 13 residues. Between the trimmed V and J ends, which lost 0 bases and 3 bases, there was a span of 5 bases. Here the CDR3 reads CASSLSEHYGYTF. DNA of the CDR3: TGTGCCAGCAGTTTATCGGAGCACTATGGCTACACCTTC.

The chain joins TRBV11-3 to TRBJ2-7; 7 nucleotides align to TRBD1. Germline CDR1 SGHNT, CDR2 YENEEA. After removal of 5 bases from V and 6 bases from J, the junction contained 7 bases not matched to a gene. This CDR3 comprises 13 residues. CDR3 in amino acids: CASSLDRVGEQYF. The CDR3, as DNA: TGTGCCAGCAGCCTCGACAGGGTAGGCGAGCAGTACTTC.

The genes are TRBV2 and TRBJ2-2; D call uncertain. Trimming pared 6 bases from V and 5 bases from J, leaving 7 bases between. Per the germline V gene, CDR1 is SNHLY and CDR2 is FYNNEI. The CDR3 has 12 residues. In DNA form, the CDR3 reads TGTGCCAGCAGAGAGTCGACCGGGGAGCTGTTTTTT. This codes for CASRESTGELFF. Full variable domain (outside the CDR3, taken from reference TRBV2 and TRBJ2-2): EPEVTQTPSHQVTQMGQEVILRCVPISNHLYFYWYRQILGQKVEFLVSFYNNEISEKSEIFDDQFSVERPDGSNFTLKIRSTKLEDSAMYFCASRESTGELFFGEGSRLTVL.

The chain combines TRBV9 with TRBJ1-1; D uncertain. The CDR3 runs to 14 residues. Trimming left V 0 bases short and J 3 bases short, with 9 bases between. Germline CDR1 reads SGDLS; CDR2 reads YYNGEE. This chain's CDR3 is CASSVDPGDTEAFF. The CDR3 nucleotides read TGTGCCAGCAGCGTAGACCCAGGCGACACTGAAGCTTTCTTT.

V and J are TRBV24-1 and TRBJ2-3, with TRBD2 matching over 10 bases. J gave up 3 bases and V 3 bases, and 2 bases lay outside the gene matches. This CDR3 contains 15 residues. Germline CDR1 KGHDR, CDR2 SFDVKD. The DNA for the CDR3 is TGTGCCACCAGTGATAGCGGGGGGGGAACAGATACGCAGTATTTT. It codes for CATSDSGGGTDTQYF.

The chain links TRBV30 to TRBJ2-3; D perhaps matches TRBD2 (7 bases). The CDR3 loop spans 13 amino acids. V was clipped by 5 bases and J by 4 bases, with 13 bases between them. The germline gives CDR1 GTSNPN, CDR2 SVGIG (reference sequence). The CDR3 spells CAWGGADADTQYF. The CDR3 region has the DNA TGTGCCTGGGGGGGGGCCGACGCAGATACGCAGTATTTT.

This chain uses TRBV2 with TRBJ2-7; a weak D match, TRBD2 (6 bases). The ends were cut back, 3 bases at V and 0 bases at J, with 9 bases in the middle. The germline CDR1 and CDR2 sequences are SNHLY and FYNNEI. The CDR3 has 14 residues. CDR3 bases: TGTGCCAGCAGTGAGGCGGGGAACTCCTACGAGCAGTACTTC. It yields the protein CASSEAGNSYEQYF.

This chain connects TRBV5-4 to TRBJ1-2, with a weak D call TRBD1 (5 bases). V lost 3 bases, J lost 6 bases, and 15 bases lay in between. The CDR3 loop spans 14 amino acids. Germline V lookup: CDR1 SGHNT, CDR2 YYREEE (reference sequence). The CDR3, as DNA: TGTGCCAGCAGCTATAAGGGAGGGACCAATGGCTACACCTTC. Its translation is CASSYKGGTNGYTF.

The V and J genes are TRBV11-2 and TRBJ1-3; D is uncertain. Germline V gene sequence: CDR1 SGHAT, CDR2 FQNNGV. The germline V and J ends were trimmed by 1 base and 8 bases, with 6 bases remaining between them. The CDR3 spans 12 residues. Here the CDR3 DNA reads TGTGCCAGCAGCTTAGCCCCCGACACCATATATTTT. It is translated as CASSLAPDTIYF.

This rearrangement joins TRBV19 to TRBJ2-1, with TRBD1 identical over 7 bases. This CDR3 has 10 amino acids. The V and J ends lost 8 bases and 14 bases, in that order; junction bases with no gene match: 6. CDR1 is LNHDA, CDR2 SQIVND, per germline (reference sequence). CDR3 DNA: TGTGCCAGTGCCGGGACAGTAAAGTTCTTC. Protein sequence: CASAGTVKFF.

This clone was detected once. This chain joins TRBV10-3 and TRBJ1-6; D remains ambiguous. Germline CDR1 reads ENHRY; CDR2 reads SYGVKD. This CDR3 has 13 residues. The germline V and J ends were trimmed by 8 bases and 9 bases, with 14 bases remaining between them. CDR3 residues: CAIGERDGSPLHF. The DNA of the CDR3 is TGTGCCATCGGGGAGAGGGATGGTTCACCCCTCCACTTT.

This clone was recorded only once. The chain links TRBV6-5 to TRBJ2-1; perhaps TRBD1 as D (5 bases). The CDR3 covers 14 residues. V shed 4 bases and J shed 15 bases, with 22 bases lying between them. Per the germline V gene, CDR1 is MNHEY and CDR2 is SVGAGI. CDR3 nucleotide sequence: TGTGCCAGCAGTTCGCCTTCAACAGGTCCTCAGGCGTTCTTC. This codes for CASSSPSTGPQAFF.

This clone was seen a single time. Here the CDR3 reads CASSSPASGLQYF. CDR3 bases: TGTGCCAGCAGCTCCCCCGCCTCCGGTCTGCAGTATTTT. V usage is TRBV7-3 and J usage is TRBJ2-3, with D uncertain. V was cut by 4 bases and J by 11 bases, with 16 bases left in between. CDR3 length: 13 residues. CDR1 is SGHTA, CDR2 FQGTGA, per germline.

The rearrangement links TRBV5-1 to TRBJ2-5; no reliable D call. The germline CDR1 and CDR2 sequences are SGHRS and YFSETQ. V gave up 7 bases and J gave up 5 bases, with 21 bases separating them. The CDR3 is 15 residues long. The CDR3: CASAPRISSQETQYF. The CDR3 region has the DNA TGCGCCAGCGCACCTAGGATCAGCTCGCAGGAGACCCAGTACTTC.

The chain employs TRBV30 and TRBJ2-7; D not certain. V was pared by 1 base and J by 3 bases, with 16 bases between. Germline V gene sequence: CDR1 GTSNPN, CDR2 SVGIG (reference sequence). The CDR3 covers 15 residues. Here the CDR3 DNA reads TGTGCCTGGAGTGCAATGACGGTGCGGTTCTACGAGCAGTACTTC. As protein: CAWSAMTVRFYEQYF.

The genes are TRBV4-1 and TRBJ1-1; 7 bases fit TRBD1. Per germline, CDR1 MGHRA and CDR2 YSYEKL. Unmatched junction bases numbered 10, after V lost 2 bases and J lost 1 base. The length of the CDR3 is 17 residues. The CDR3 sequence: CASSQYTGVMTNTEAFF. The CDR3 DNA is TGCGCCAGCAGCCAATATACAGGGGTGATGACGAACACTGAAGCTTTCTTT.

DNA for the CDR3: TGTGCCAGCAATGAGGGGAGGTCATCGGAGACCCAGTACTTC. Its protein is CASNEGRSSETQYF. The V call is TRBV11-2, the J call TRBJ2-5; TRBD2 is a possible D gene (6 bases). Between the trimmed V and J ends, which lost 7 bases and 5 bases, there was a span of 17 bases. Germline-derived CDR1 and CDR2 are SGHAT and FQNNGV. The CDR3 has 14 amino acids.

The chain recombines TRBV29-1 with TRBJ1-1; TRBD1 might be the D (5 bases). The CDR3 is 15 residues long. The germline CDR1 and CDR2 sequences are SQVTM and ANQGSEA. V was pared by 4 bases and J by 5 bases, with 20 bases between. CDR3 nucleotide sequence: TGCAGCGTTGGGAGGGGAGGGGCAGGGAGAACTGAAGCTTTCTTT. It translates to CSVGRGGAGRTEAFF.

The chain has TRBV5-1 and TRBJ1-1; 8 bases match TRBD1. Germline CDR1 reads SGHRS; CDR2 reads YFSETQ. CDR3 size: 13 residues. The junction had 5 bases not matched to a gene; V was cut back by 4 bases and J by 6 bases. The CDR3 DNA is TGCGCCAGCAGCACTCGACAGGGGCCTGAAGCTTTCTTT. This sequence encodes CASSTRQGPEAFF.

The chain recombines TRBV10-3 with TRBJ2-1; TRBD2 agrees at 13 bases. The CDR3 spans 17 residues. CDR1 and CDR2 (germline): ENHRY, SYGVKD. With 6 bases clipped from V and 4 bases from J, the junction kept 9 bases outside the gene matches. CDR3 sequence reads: CAISYFGLAGVYNEQFF. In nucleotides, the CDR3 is TGTGCCATCAGCTACTTCGGACTAGCGGGGGTATACAATGAGCAGTTCTTC.

CDR3 sequence: CASSAYTEAFF. CDR3 coding DNA: TGTGCCAGTAGTGCGTACACTGAAGCTTTCTTT. The chain uses TRBV19 and TRBJ1-1; D is undetermined. Germline lookup yields CDR1 LNHDA and CDR2 SQIVND (reference sequence). CDR3 length: 11 amino acids. Between the trimmed V and J ends, which lost 5 bases and 3 bases, there was a span of 4 bases.

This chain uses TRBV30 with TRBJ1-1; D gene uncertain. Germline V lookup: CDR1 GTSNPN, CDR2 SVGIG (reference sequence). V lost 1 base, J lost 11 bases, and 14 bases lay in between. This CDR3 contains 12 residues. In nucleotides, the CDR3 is TGTGCCTGGAGTGAGAGGGTGTTAGGGGCTTTCTTT. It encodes CAWSERVLGAFF.

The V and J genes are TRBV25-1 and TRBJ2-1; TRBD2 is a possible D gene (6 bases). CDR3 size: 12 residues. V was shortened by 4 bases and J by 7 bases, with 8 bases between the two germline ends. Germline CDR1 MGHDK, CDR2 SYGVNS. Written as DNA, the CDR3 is TGTGCCAGCAGTGCGGGGGTTAATGAGCAGTTCTTC. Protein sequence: CASSAGVNEQFF.

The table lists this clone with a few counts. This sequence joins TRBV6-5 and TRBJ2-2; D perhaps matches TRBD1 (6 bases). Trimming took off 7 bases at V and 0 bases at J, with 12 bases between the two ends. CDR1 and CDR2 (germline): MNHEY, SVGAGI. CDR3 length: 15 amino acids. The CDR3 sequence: CASMRGQPNTGELFF. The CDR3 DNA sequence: TGTGCCAGCATGAGAGGACAGCCGAACACCGGGGAGCTGTTTTTT.

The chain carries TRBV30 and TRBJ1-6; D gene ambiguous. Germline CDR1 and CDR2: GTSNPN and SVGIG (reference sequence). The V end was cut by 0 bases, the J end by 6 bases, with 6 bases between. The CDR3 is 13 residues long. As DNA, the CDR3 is TGTGCCTGGAGTGTTCTAAGTAATTCACCCCTCCACTTT. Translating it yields CAWSVLSNSPLHF. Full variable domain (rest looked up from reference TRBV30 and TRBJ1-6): SQTIHQWPATLVQPVGSPLSLECTVEGTSNPNLYWYRQAAGRGLQLLFYSVGIGQISSEVPQNLSASRPQDRQFILSSKKLLLSDSGFYLCAWSVLSNSPLHFGNGTRLTVT.

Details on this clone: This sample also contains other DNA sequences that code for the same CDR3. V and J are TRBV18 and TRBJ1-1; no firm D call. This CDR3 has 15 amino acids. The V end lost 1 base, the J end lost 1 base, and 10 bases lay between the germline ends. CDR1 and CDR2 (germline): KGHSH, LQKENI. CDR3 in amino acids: CASSPQSPGNTEAFF. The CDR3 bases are TGTGCCAGCTCACCACAATCCCCAGGGAACACTGAAGCTTTCTTT. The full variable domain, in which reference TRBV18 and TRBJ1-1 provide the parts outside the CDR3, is NAGVMQNPRHLVRRRGQEARLRCSPMKGHSHVYWYRQLPEEGLKFMVYLQKENIIDESGMPKERFSAEFPKEGPSILRIQQVVRGDSAAYFCASSPQSPGNTEAFFGQGTRLTVV.

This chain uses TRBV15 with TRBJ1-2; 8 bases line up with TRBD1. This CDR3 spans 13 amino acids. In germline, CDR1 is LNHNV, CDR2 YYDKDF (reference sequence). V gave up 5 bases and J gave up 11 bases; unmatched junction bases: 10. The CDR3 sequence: CATSPGQALMYTF. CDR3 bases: TGTGCCACCAGCCCGGGACAGGCCCTTATGTACACCTTC.

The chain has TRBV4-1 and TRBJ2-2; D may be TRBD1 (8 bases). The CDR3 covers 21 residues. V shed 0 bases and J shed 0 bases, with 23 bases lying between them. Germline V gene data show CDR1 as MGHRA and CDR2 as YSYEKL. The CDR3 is CASSQERTGRERVTNTGELFF. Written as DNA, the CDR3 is TGCGCCAGCAGCCAAGAGAGGACAGGGAGGGAACGGGTTACGAACACCGGGGAGCTGTTTTTT.

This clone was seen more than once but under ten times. CDR3 in amino acids: CASSVWDSPYGYTF. CDR3 in DNA: TGTGCCAGCAGCGTTTGGGACAGCCCCTATGGCTACACCTTC. This rearrangement joins TRBV7-9 to TRBJ1-2; 7 bases map to TRBD1. The germline CDR1 and CDR2 sequences are SEHNR and FQNEAQ (reference sequence). Trimming took 5 bases from V and 4 from J; bases not matched to a gene: 7. This CDR3 contains 14 residues.